This T cell receptor beta chain was documented in a study of CD8+ T cells in alopecia areata. Across the study: Female C3H/HeJ recipients aged about 7-11 weeks got skin from C3H/HeJ graft donors aged roughly 6-12 months that had spontaneous alopecia.

The CDR3 consists of 16 residues. CDR1 is NSHNY and CDR2 is SYGAGN in the germline V gene. Study-wide results and caveats: Scalp lesions, especially in alopecia totalis/universalis, had higher clonality than normal scalp. Scalp sample data also include resident alphabeta T cells from normal skin. Mice gave a clearer picture of TCR sharing than patients did, possibly for HLA-related reasons.

Extraction of RNA preceded its reverse transcription into cDNA, which served as the sequencing template. Here immunoSEQ multiplex PCR was the method, and the copy in TCRdb shows in-frame clones only, minus some. This sample has approximately 280,000 clones, each found more than once. This clone was counted between two and nine times. Its target is unknown. All gene names here are mouse names. The read ends 4 residues early relative to the CDR3; the germline J gene fills the gap. Scientists pooled cutaneous lymph node cells and sorted them on CD4, CD8alpha, NKG2D, NKG2ACE and other markers. The source material was CD4+ T cells sorted from a lymph node. The chain has TRBV13-1 and TRBJ2-5, with 11 bases aligning to TRBD1. This receptor was obtained from a C3H/HeJ mouse with alopecia areata. Strain haplotype (MHC): H2-k. The part of the CDR3 DNA that was read is TGTGCCAGCACCCTCTCCCGGGACAGGGGGAGGGAC. Its translation is CASTLSRDRGRD. The CDR3 in its entirety is CASTLSRDRGRDTQYF.